The rows below give T cell receptor beta chains drawn from one sample of a study of vaccination effects on CD4 cells after COVID-19. Measured with immunoSEQ multiplex PCR; TCRdb has only the in-frame clones, and not every one. Found here are fewer than 90,000 clones, around 74% of them singletons; the top ten hold under 1.2%. No cognate antigen is known for these TCRs. The sequencing here drew on CD4+ T cells from PBMCs cultured with HCoV-OC43 spike peptides, taken after COVID-19 vaccination. Receptor source: a human donor who received a COVID-19 vaccine. The CDR3 runs from the conserved cysteine through the conserved F or W. The D gene is left open where the match is weak. Clone sizes are given selectively: once, few, many, or a class where the clone is expanded.

cdr3_aa cdr3_nt d_call clone_size cdr3_length j_call v_call
CASSEGVNTEAFF TGTGCCAGCTCAGAGGGGGTGAACACTGAAGCTTTCTTT NA NA 13 TRBJ1-1 TRBV18
CATSGTLLGDTQYF TGTGCCACCAGCGGGACACTCCTCGGAGATACGCAGTATTTT NA NA 14 TRBJ2-3 TRBV24-1
CASSLAKLEGTDTQYF TGCGCCAGCAGCTTGGCCAAGCTCGAGGGCACAGATACGCAGTATTTT NA NA 16 TRBJ2-3 TRBV5-1
CASSFLRGSETQYF TGCGCCAGCAGCTTCCTTCGAGGCTCGGAGACCCAGTACTTC NA NA 14 TRBJ2-5 TRBV5-1
CASSYVGEGIAEAFF TGTGCCAGCAGTTACGTAGGGGAAGGAATCGCTGAAGCTTTCTTT NA NA 15 TRBJ1-1 TRBV6-2/TRBV6-3
CASSLGVGLNQPQHF TGTGCCAGCAGCTTAGGAGTGGGACTCAATCAGCCCCAGCATTTT NA NA 15 TRBJ1-5 TRBV7-2
CASSLAQGYEKLFF TGCGCCAGCAGCTTGGCGCAGGGATATGAAAAACTGTTTTTT NA NA 14 TRBJ1-4 TRBV5-1
CASSYLFLNTEAFF TGTGCCAGCAGTTACTTGTTCTTGAACACTGAAGCTTTCTTT NA NA 14 TRBJ1-1 TRBV6-2/TRBV6-3
CASSSPNSPLHF TGTGCCAGCAGCTCCCCGAATTCACCCCTCCACTTT NA NA 12 TRBJ1-6 TRBV7-2
CASSQAGTAPDTQYF TGTGCCAGCAGCCAAGCCGGGACAGCGCCAGATACGCAGTATTTT TRBD1 NA 15 TRBJ2-3 TRBV3-1/TRBV3-2
CASSFIGQGKGSNQPQHF TGTGCCAGCAGCTTCATCGGACAGGGTAAGGGGAGCAATCAGCCCCAGCATTTT TRBD1 NA 18 TRBJ1-5 TRBV7-3
CASSVIGAGMETQYF TGTGCCAGCAGCGTAATTGGGGCCGGAATGGAGACCCAGTACTTC NA NA 15 TRBJ2-5 TRBV9
CASSPVGIGDIQYF TGTGCCAGCTCCCCTGTAGGAATCGGCGACATTCAGTACTTC NA NA 14 TRBJ2-4 TRBV18
CASRRQYQPQHF TGTGCCAGCAGGAGACAATACCAGCCCCAGCATTTT NA NA 12 TRBJ1-5 TRBV28
CAPHPGDTQYF TGCGCCCCCCATCCGGGAGATACGCAGTATTTT NA few 11 TRBJ2-3 TRBV10-1
CASSEAWTGELFF TGTGCCAGCAGTGAAGCCTGGACCGGGGAGCTGTTTTTT NA once 13 TRBJ2-2 TRBV2
CASSQPGQANYGYTF TGTGCCAGCAGTCAACCCGGACAGGCAAACTATGGCTACACCTTC TRBD1 NA 15 TRBJ1-2 TRBV6-2/TRBV6-3
CAWTRTGDSGNTIYF TGTGCCTGGACCCGGACAGGAGACTCTGGAAACACCATATATTTT TRBD1 NA 15 TRBJ1-3 TRBV30
CASSLTGTYNEQFF TGTGCCAGCAGCTTGACAGGAACCTACAATGAGCAGTTCTTC NA NA 14 TRBJ2-1 TRBV7-3
CASSLEGGNTIYF TGTGCCAGCAGTTTAGAGGGGGGAAACACCATATATTTT NA few 13 TRBJ1-3 TRBV28
CASSLGAGGPNEQFF TGTGCCAGCAGCCTAGGGGCGGGGGGGCCCAATGAGCAGTTCTTC TRBD2 NA 15 TRBJ2-1 TRBV11-2
CASRPLAGDQETQYF TGTGCCAGCAGACCCTTAGCGGGAGACCAAGAGACCCAGTACTTC TRBD2 NA 15 TRBJ2-5 TRBV28
CASSVDTGGGTDTQYF TGTGCCAGCAGCGTAGATACAGGGGGCGGCACAGATACGCAGTATTTT TRBD1 NA 16 TRBJ2-3 TRBV9
CASPGLAINVATDTQYF TGTGCCAGCCCTGGACTAGCAATAAACGTGGCAACGGATACGCAGTATTTT TRBD2 few 17 TRBJ2-3 TRBV5-8
CAGTGGRSGELFF TGTGCCGGAACAGGGGGAAGATCCGGGGAGCTGTTTTTT TRBD1 NA 13 TRBJ2-2 TRBV7-8
CASSRESSYNEQFF TGTGCCAGTAGTAGGGAGAGCTCCTACAATGAGCAGTTCTTC NA NA 14 TRBJ2-1 TRBV19
CASSLGPEAFF TGTGCCAGCAGCTTGGGGCCTGAAGCTTTCTTT NA NA 11 TRBJ1-1 TRBV5-6
CASSFLGTGGEETQYF TGTGCCAGCTCATTTCTCGGGACAGGGGGAGAAGAGACCCAGTACTTC TRBD1 NA 16 TRBJ2-5 TRBV18